Following are 8 T cell receptor beta chains from one sample sequenced in a study of T-cell memory formation after mild COVID-19. TCRdb re-called the 5' RACE reads with MiXCR, one entry per CDR3 protein. The sample includes 580,000 or so distinct CDR3 sequences, around 16% of them seen just once. Sequenced: PBMCs or a T cell subset sorted from them (not recorded which). The receptors were gathered from an adult woman who had mild COVID-19 (a few samples of this study predate the infection). Cell type and time point are not known.

This clonotype was counted between two and nine times. The V and J genes are TRBV7-9 and TRBJ2-1, with D possibly being TRBD1 or TRBD2 (5 bases each). In germline, CDR1 is SEHNR, CDR2 FQNEAQ (reference sequence). The CDR3 consists of 15 residues. V lost 5 bases and J lost 4, with 15 bases in between. The CDR3 DNA follows: TGTGCCAGCAGCCCCCGGGACCAAAGATACAATGAGCAGTTCTTC. This translates into CASSPRDQRYNEQFF.

This clonotype was detected a few times. J is TRBJ1-1 and V is TRBV5-6; 7 bases agree with TRBD1. CDR1 is SGHDT, CDR2 YYEEEE, per germline. The CDR3 spans 16 residues. The trim removed 4 bases at V and 1 base at J, leaving 10 bases unmatched. The CDR3 nucleotides are TGTGCCAGCAGCAAGGGACAGTGGATGTCGAACACTGAAGCTTTCTTT. Translated, it gives CASSKGQWMSNTEAFF.

There are a few counts of this clonotype. The gene calls are TRBV5-1 and TRBJ1-4; tentatively, D is TRBD1 (6 bases). Trimming took 2 bases from V and 5 from J, leaving 13 bases between them. The CDR3 extends over 15 amino acids. CDR1 is SGHRS and CDR2 is YFSETQ in the germline V gene. The CDR3 DNA follows: TGCGCCAGCAGCTTAGGACAGAGGATAAATGAAAAACTGTTTTTT. Its translation: CASSLGQRINEKLFF.

In this sample, this clonotype turned up a few times. The rearrangement links TRBV4-2 to TRBJ2-5, with 8 bases matching TRBD2. The CDR3 has 15 amino acids. The ends lost 2 bases at V and 4 bases at J; junction bases unmatched: 6. The germline CDR1 and CDR2 sequences are LGHNA and YNFKEQ. CDR3 residues: CASSQQRGPPETQYF. The CDR3, as DNA: TGTGCCAGCAGCCAACAGCGGGGGCCCCCAGAGACCCAGTACTTC.

The table lists this clonotype with a few counts. The CDR3 nucleotides read TGTGCCAGCAGCCGACAATCGGTCGCCGGGGAGCTGTTTTTT. Amino acid sequence: CASSRQSVAGELFF. J is TRBJ2-2 and V is TRBV3-1; D is ambiguous. The CDR3 totals 14 residues. Germline-derived CDR1 and CDR2 are LGHDT and YNNKEL (reference sequence). Trimming removed 4 bases at V and 6 bases at J, with 12 bases between.

This clonotype was observed at least ten times. The rearrangement links TRBV20-1 to TRBJ1-6; possibly TRBD1 for D (6 bases). Between the trimmed V and J ends, which lost 6 bases and 7 bases, there was a span of 16 bases. CDR3 length: 14 amino acids. Germline-derived CDR1 and CDR2 are DFQATT and SNEGSKA (reference sequence). The DNA of the CDR3 is TGCAGTGCCCTCCCGGGACAAAGGAATTCACCCCTCCACTTT. Protein product: CSALPGQRNSPLHF.

The chain has TRBV4-1 and TRBJ1-4; D is possibly TRBD1 (5 bases). This CDR3 comprises 19 residues. The germline V and J ends were trimmed by 0 bases and 7 bases, with 24 bases remaining between them. Germline CDR1 MGHRA, CDR2 YSYEKL. The CDR3 DNA reads as TGCGCCAGCAGCCAAGAACCCTACCGGGACCCAAGGGGAGGTGAAAAACTGTTTTTT. Amino acids: CASSQEPYRDPRGGEKLFF.

In its sample, this clonotype was seen many times. The chain uses TRBV6-1 and TRBJ1-4; perhaps TRBD1 as D (5 bases). Per the germline V gene, CDR1 is MNHNS and CDR2 is SASEGT. The CDR3 runs 14 residues. V was pared by 8 bases and J by 5 bases, with 15 bases between. CDR3 DNA: TGTGCCAGCCTCCGGGGCAACCAGAATGAAAAACTGTTTTTT. It translates to CASLRGNQNEKLFF.